This entry describes one T cell receptor (beta chain). It has no known antigen specificity. Qualities for individual bases were not recorded, and no much larger clone is one base off. CDR1 is given as MNHEY and CDR2 as SMNVEV, both from the germline V gene (reference sequence). V loses 3 bases, J loses 4 bases, and the germline ends lie 13 bases apart. The CDR3 covers 14 residues, taking in both the cysteine and the phenylalanine. CDR3 DNA only is kept here, 42 bases in frame from base 1. TCRbeta CDR3 regions were amplified from genomic DNA by means of the immunoSEQ Assay, a bias-controlled multiplex PCR. In the original analysis: The number of nucleated cells in each sample was estimated from the amplification of reference gene primers within the assay. Sequence reads were collapsed and filtered to measure the absolute abundance of every unique TCRbeta CDR3 rearrangement. Productive Simpson clonality was computed per sample as the square root of Simpson's diversity index over productive rearrangements. Imported from immuneACCESS, the table was reduced by TCRdb to in-frame sequences with V and J called. These copies leave out some clones; in studies compared against another copy, an unresolved V gene accounts for under half, and the cause of the remainder is not known. From that table come the V and J calls and clone size; the DNA was used to work out D and trimming. The table for this sample lists about 260,000 clones; 88% of them were counted only once. The biggest ten clones account for 0.7% of the sample.

These data come from a study of blood T cell repertoires in COVID-19 (dated by TCRdb to about 2020). For context, the study as a whole: The collaborator samples originated in the United States, Italy and Spain and spanned the acute and convalescent phases of COVID-19. The samples were drawn from two sources: the first 160 participants of the ongoing ImmuneRACE study, and 950 to 1,500 subjects contributed by 6 global collaborators. A freely available public database, intended as a resource for researchers studying the immune response to SARS-CoV-2, is where the repertoires were released. HLA class I and class II types, where available, came from metadata supplied by the sample provider rather than from assay-based typing. The material from the prospective study consisted of cDNA or gDNA derived from T cells, B-cell-depleted T cells, or PBMCs. The sample metadata nearly always contained a de-identified subject ID, COVID-19 status, age in years and sex. Deeply sampled blood TCRbeta repertoires from subjects exposed to, actively infected with, or recovered from COVID-19 were included in the dataset. Results and caveats for the whole study, not just this receptor: Clinical and demographic metadata were provided uncurated, with the amount varying by source and participant.

Collaborating institutions collected whole blood in K2EDTA tubes following their own protocols. For TCRbeta analysis, collaborator samples were shipped as frozen whole blood, as isolated PBMCs, or as DNA extracted from either sample type. Sample: peripheral blood. This clonotype originated in a human donor in a cohort sampled during active COVID-19. The rearrangement combines TRBV27 with TRBJ2-7, and the D gene may be TRBD1, 6 bases matching. This receptor carries the CDR3 CASSFSGQQYEQYF. The nucleotides are TGTGCCAGCAGTTTCTCCGGACAGCAGTACGAGCAGTACTTC.